The 10 T cell receptor beta chains below come from one sample, sequenced in a study of T cell responses to AZD1222 COVID-19 vaccine. Sequenced by immunoSEQ multiplex PCR; TCRdb stores in-frame clones only, minus some. Among 75,000 to 100,000 clones listed, 89% were seen once. The sequencing used peripheral blood, collected on day 0 of AZD1222 vaccination. These receptors all come from an adult in good health.

This sequence joins TRBV7-6 and TRBJ2-7; possible D gene TRBD2, 6 bases. Germline values: CDR1 SGHVS, CDR2 FNYEAQ. Trimming removed 2 bases at V and 3 bases at J, with 8 bases between. The CDR3 contains 13 residues. The CDR3 loop is CASSLKTSYEQYF. The CDR3 DNA sequence: TGTGCCAGCAGCTTAAAGACTAGCTACGAGCAGTACTTC.

The rearrangement joins TRBV27 to TRBJ1-2, with D perhaps TRBD1 (5 bases). Germline V gene data show CDR1 as MNHEY and CDR2 as SMNVEV (reference sequence). V was cut by 5 bases and J by 7 bases, with 14 bases left in between. CDR3 length: 13 residues. CDR3 sequence: CASSPGRVRGYTF. As DNA, the CDR3 is TGTGCCAGCAGTCCCGGCAGGGTGCGTGGCTACACCTTC.

The genes are TRBV27 and TRBJ1-1; D possibly corresponds to TRBD1 (5 bases). The CDR3 length is 14 residues. Germline-derived CDR1 and CDR2 are MNHEY and SMNVEV (reference sequence). The ends were cut back, 6 bases at V and 2 bases at J, with 13 bases in the middle. The CDR3 bases are TGTGCCAGCAGAAATGGGACGGTAAACACTGAAGCTTTCTTT. Encoded protein: CASRNGTVNTEAFF.

This chain links TRBV5-8 with TRBJ1-1; D is possibly TRBD1 (5 bases). V was clipped by 1 base and J by 7 bases, with 17 bases between them. The CDR3 sequence is 15 residues long. Germline CDR1 is SGHTS and CDR2 is YDEGEE. The CDR3 bases are TGTGCCAGCAGCTTGTTCCCGGGGGGTTTTGTTGAAGCTTTCTTT. Translated, it gives CASSLFPGGFVEAFF.

With regard to this clone: At one boundary the junction diverges from the germline segment, which might be a read error. V is TRBV7-7 and J is TRBJ2-7, with 8 bases identical to TRBD1. Germline CDR1 is SSHAT and CDR2 is FNYEAQ (reference sequence). The CDR3 has 15 amino acids. CDR3 protein: CASSEGQGLSYEQYF. The DNA for the CDR3 is TGTGCTAGCAGCGAAGGACAGGGCCTCTCCTACGAGCAGTACTTC.

The chain combines TRBV5-1 with TRBJ2-2, with TRBD2 matching over 7 bases. CDR1 is SGHRS and CDR2 is YFSETQ in the germline V gene. Unmatched junction bases numbered 2, after V lost 0 bases and J lost 0 bases. This CDR3 has 16 amino acids. The CDR3 DNA follows: TGCGCCAGCAGCTTGGCTGGACTAGCGAACACCGGGGAGCTGTTTTTT. Protein: CASSLAGLANTGELFF.

The chain joins TRBV9 to TRBJ1-4; D possibly corresponds to TRBD1 (5 bases). Germline CDR1 and CDR2: SGDLS and YYNGEE. Trimming stripped 4 bases from V and 7 bases from J, with 14 bases between. The CDR3 has 14 amino acids. The CDR3 bases are TGTGCCAGCAGCCCCCAGCAGGGAAGTGAAAAACTGTTTTTT. Its protein product is CASSPQQGSEKLFF.

The chain is built from TRBV6-5 and TRBJ1-6; 7 nucleotides match TRBD1. V was clipped by 6 bases and J by 7 bases; unmatched bases: 9. The CDR3 spans 15 residues. CDR1 is MNHEY and CDR2 is SVGAGI in the germline V gene. The CDR3 loop reads CASRPATGRNSPLHF. The CDR3 region has the DNA TGTGCCAGCAGACCGGCGACAGGGCGCAATTCACCCCTCCACTTT.

The V gene is TRBV5-6, the J gene TRBJ2-2; tentative D call: TRBD2 (6 bases). This CDR3 is built from 15 residues. Per the germline V gene, CDR1 is SGHDT and CDR2 is YYEEEE. V dropped 0 bases and J dropped 4 bases, with 10 bases sitting between them. This CDR3 reads CASSLDVGGTGELFF. CDR3 nucleotide sequence: TGTGCCAGCAGCTTGGATGTCGGGGGCACCGGGGAGCTGTTTTTT.

V is TRBV28 and J is TRBJ1-5; weak D call: TRBD1 (5 bases). Trimming took off 6 bases at V and 5 bases at J, with 20 bases between the two ends. The germline gives CDR1 MDHEN, CDR2 SYDVKM. The CDR3 has 16 residues. The CDR3: CASSPGIGTFDQPQHF. CDR3 nucleotide sequence: TGTGCCAGCAGCCCTGGAATAGGGACGTTCGATCAGCCCCAGCATTTT.